A single sample is the source of the 20 T cell receptor delta chains below, sequenced in a study of gamma-delta chains in newborns, infants, children. TCRdb applied CATT to the reads for clone calling. The data contain some 5,700 delta-chain clones, over 2.5% of them seen just once; the ten biggest clones take up about a sixth. Sequenced sample: blood. The origin of the receptors is a child who was a newborn, infant or young child, either healthy, febrile or measles-vaccinated (not recorded which).

This clone has a handful of counts. A much larger clone sits a single nucleotide away, making a read error possible. The same CDR3 arises from other DNA sequences in this sample as well. This chain links TRDV2 with TRDJ3, with 9 nucleotides matching TRDD3. CDR3 size: 19 residues. In germline, CDR1 is GEAIGNYY, CDR2 EKD. CDR3: CACDTVLGDSSWDTRQMFF. The CDR3 DNA reads as TGTGCCTGTGACACCGTACTGGGGGACAGCTCCTGGGACACCCGACAGATGTTCTTC.

This clone has more than one count but fewer than ten. The J gene is TRDJ3, the V gene TRDV2; 9 bases fit TRDD3. The junction had 5 bases not matched to a gene; V was cut back by 3 bases and J by 0 bases. Germline assignment: CDR1 GEAIGNYY and CDR2 EKD. The CDR3 has 18 residues. The CDR3 DNA sequence: TGTGCCTGTGACCTTACTGGGGGACGCTCCTGGGACACCCGACAGATGTTTTTC. As protein: CACDLTGGRSWDTRQMFF.

This clone has just a few counts. The genes are TRDV2 and TRDJ3, with 10 nucleotides matching TRDD3. This CDR3 region has 19 residues. The germline V gene encodes CDR1 GEAIGNYY and CDR2 EKD. J lost 0 bases, V lost 2 bases, and 6 bases had no gene match. In DNA form, the CDR3 reads TGTGCCTGTGACATACTGGGGGATCCTGACTCCTGGGACACCCGACAGATGTTTTTC. This codes for CACDILGDPDSWDTRQMFF.

This clone was seen more than once but under ten times. The CDR3 spells CALDPLGSTTTGKYTDKLIF. CDR3 DNA: TGTGCTCTTGACCCCCTCGGTAGTACGACCACTGGGAAGTACACCGATAAACTCATCTTT. The genes are TRDV1 and TRDJ1; weak D call: TRDD3 (6 bases). The CDR3 sequence is 20 residues long. CDR1 TSWWSYY and CDR2 QGS come from the germline V gene. The germline V and J ends were trimmed by 7 bases and 0 bases, with 30 bases remaining between them.

With respect to this clone: A much more abundant neighbour one base away suggests this may be a read error. V is TRDV2 and J is TRDJ3; 7 bases are a match to TRDD3. The CDR3 has 20 residues. With 0 bases clipped from V and 1 base from J, the junction kept 11 bases outside the gene matches. In germline, CDR1 is GEAIGNYY, CDR2 EKD. The CDR3 bases are TGTGCCTGTGACACCGGCTTCTCTGGGGGTGGTTCCTGGGACACCCGACAGATGTTTTTC. Residues: CACDTGFSGGGSWDTRQMFF.

Note on this clone: With a much larger clone just one base away, this may be a read error. Other DNA sequences in the sample encode the same CDR3. The gene calls are TRDV2 and TRDJ2, with TRDD3 matching over 13 bases. There are 18 residues in the CDR3. Germline V gene sequence: CDR1 GEAIGNYY, CDR2 EKD. The CDR3 DNA is TGTGCCTGTGACCCACTGGGGGATACGCGTCATTTGACAGCACAGCTCTTCTTT. This codes for CACDPLGDTRHLTAQLFF.

This clone was detected a few times. This may be a read error, as it is one base from a much larger clone. Other DNA sequences in the same sample also yield this CDR3. V is TRDV2 and J is TRDJ3; the match to TRDD3 covers 12 bases. The J segment lost 0 bases and the V segment lost 0 bases, leaving 5 bases of the junction unmatched. The CDR3 is 20 residues long. The germline V gene encodes CDR1 GEAIGNYY and CDR2 EKD. The CDR3 DNA reads TGTGCCTGTGACACCGTACTGGGGGATACAGGCTCCTGGGACACCCGACAGATGTTTTTC. Translation gives CACDTVLGDTGSWDTRQMFF.

Details on this clone: The TCRdb record carries a much larger clone's protein, which differs from this DNA's translation at residue 8; a read error is the likely cause, and the protein listed here is the DNA translation. The gene calls are TRDV2 and TRDJ2, with TRDD3 identical over 7 bases. The germline V gene has CDR1 GEAIGNYY and CDR2 EKD. V was pared by 3 bases and J by 8 bases, with 14 bases of the junction left unmatched. This CDR3 has 16 residues. CDR3: CACDHVLVDTPAQLFF. The CDR3 DNA follows: TGTGCCTGTGACCACGTACTGGTGGATACGCCGGCACAACTCTTCTTT.

This clone was counted only a few times. A far larger clone is one base from this, pointing to a likely read error. Other DNA sequences of this sample code for an identical CDR3. This chain links TRDV2 with TRDJ2, with 8 nucleotides matching TRDD3. Germline V gene lookup returns CDR1 GEAIGNYY and CDR2 EKD. CDR3 size: 15 residues. The junction had 2 bases not matched to a gene; V was cut back by 0 bases and J by 3 bases. CDR3 region: CACDTVGDLTAQLFF. In DNA, the CDR3 is TGTGCCTGTGACACCGTGGGGGATCTGACAGCACAACTCTTCTTT.

This clone was seen a few times. A mismatch at residue 12 separates the TCRdb protein from the translated DNA, so the protein presented here was translated from the DNA. J is TRDJ3 and V is TRDV2; tentative D call: TRDD3 (6 bases). The CDR3 totals 18 residues. Germline CDR1 is GEAIGNYY and CDR2 is EKD. The CDR3 loop reads CACDTAGSHSWGTRQMFF. The CDR3 DNA is TGTGCCTGTGACACCGCTGGGTCCCATTCCTGGGGCACCCGACAGATGTTTTTC.

This clone was picked up a small number of times. An end of the junction differs from the germline gene, which may be a read error. This sequence joins TRDV2 and TRDJ3; TRDD3 agrees at 8 bases. Per the germline V gene, CDR1 is GEAIGNYY and CDR2 is EKD. CDR3 size: 18 residues. As DNA, the CDR3 is TGTGCCTGTGACACCGGGGATACCCGCTCCTGGGACACCCGACAGACGTTTTTC. Its translation: CACDTGDTRSWDTRQTFF.

This clone was seen a few times. Given a much more abundant clone one base away, this may be a read error. The J gene is TRDJ3, the V gene TRDV2, with D tentatively TRDD3 (6 bases). CDR3 length equals 20 residues. Deletions cut 0 bases from V and 0 bases from J, with 17 bases between. Germline CDR1 and CDR2: GEAIGNYY and EKD. The CDR3 sequence: CACDTVGDAASSWDTRQMFF. The DNA for the CDR3 is TGTGCCTGTGACACCGTCGGGGATGCGGCTAGCTCCTGGGACACCCGACAGATGTTTTTC.

A word on this clone: This may be a read error: a much more frequent sequence differs by one nucleotide. CDR3 nucleotide sequence: TGTGCCTGTGACACCGGATACGCGTACGGGGCCGGCTCCTGGGACACCCGACAGATGTTTTTC. The encoded protein is CACDTGYAYGAGSWDTRQMFF. V usage is TRDV2 and J usage is TRDJ3, with 7 bases fitting TRDD3. TCRdb supplies no J gene; here it was assigned by aligning the nucleotide sequence to germline. The CDR3 has 21 amino acids. V gave up 0 bases and J gave up 0 bases; unmatched junction bases: 13. Germline values: CDR1 GEAIGNYY, CDR2 EKD.

In this sample, this clone is medium-sized. The sample has other DNA sequences that encode this CDR3 too. The rearrangement links TRDV2 to TRDJ3; 9 positions match TRDD3. V gave up 2 bases and J gave up 0 bases; unmatched junction bases: 4. Per germline, CDR1 GEAIGNYY and CDR2 EKD. The CDR3 is 18 residues long. The CDR3 DNA sequence: TGTGCCTGTGACATACTGGGGGACGACTCCTGGGACACCCGACAGATGTTTTTC. Its protein is CACDILGDDSWDTRQMFF.

Details on this clone: The identical CDR3 is also encoded by other nucleotide sequences in the sample. The V and J genes are TRDV2 and TRDJ3, with a tentative D call TRDD3 (5 bases). V shed 0 bases and J shed 0 bases, with 14 bases lying between them. The CDR3 loop spans 19 amino acids. Germline V gives CDR1 GEAIGNYY, CDR2 EKD. The CDR3 sequence: CACDTAGGYVSWDTRQMFF. The CDR3 DNA reads as TGTGCCTGTGACACCGCCGGGGGGTACGTCTCCTGGGACACCCGACAGATGTTTTTC.

Relative to its sample, this clone is medium-sized. The chain is built from TRDV2 and TRDJ1; TRDD3 might be the D (5 bases). With 1 base removed from V and 0 bases from J, the gap between germline ends came to 17 bases. Looked up from germline, CDR1 is GEAIGNYY and CDR2 is EKD. This CDR3 contains 17 residues. CDR3 DNA: TGTGCCTGTGACACGCTGAGAGGGGACCCGTACACCGATAAACTCATCTTT. Translated: CACDTLRGDPYTDKLIF.

For this clone: A much larger clone differs from this one at a single base, so this may be a read error. V and J are TRDV2 and TRDJ3, with TRDD3 matching over 7 bases. Germline V lookup: CDR1 GEAIGNYY, CDR2 EKD. The trim removed 9 bases at V and 0 bases at J, leaving 13 bases unmatched. The CDR3 loop spans 18 amino acids. The CDR3 loop reads CARAPVLGTSWDTRQMFF. In DNA form, the CDR3 reads TGTGCCCGTGCCCCCGTACTGGGGACCTCCTGGGACACCCGACAGATGTTTTTC.

In this sample, this clone turned up a few times. CDR3 region: CACDTITGGYASWDTRQMFF. As DNA, the CDR3 is TGTGCCTGTGACACCATTACTGGGGGATACGCCTCCTGGGACACCCGACAGATGTTTTTC. The chain has TRDV2 and TRDJ3; 13 bases map to TRDD3. CDR1 GEAIGNYY and CDR2 EKD come from the germline V gene. The CDR3 is 20 amino acids. The V and J ends lost 0 bases and 0 bases, in that order; junction bases with no gene match: 4.

Comment on this clone: A single base separates this from a much larger clone, so it may be a read error. This sample includes further DNA sequences coding for the same CDR3. V is TRDV2 and J is TRDJ2; 12 nucleotides align to TRDD3. Germline CDR1 is GEAIGNYY and CDR2 is EKD. CDR3 size: 17 residues. The CDR3 DNA reads TGTGCCTGTGACACCTTACTGGGGGATACTTTGACGGCACAACTCTTCTTT. Translating gives CACDTLLGDTLTAQLFF.

The chain employs TRDV2 and TRDJ3; maybe TRDD3 (5 bases). This CDR3 has 19 residues. Germline values: CDR1 GEAIGNYY, CDR2 EKD. The V end was cut by 0 bases, the J end by 0 bases, with 14 bases between. The CDR3 reads CACDTGGLPSSWDTRQMFF. CDR3 nucleotide sequence: TGTGCCTGTGACACCGGGGGGTTACCAAGCTCCTGGGACACCCGACAGATGTTTTTC.